This TCR beta chain appears in the sequencing data of a study of cytomegalovirus exposure and HLA in healthy donors. Notes on the study in general: Later, an analysis showed that TCR beta chains associated with HLA were more clonally expanded than others that were equally common.

As for this clone: Its specificity is unknown.

Germline CDR1 reads MDHEN; CDR2 reads SYDVKM. The CDR3 consists of 15 residues. Trimming cost V 6 bases and J 4 bases, with 18 bases left between them. 13 Jbeta primers and 60 Vbeta primers were used for the PCR. Using immunoSEQ multiplex PCR, the repertoire was profiled, and TCRdb retains in-frame clones only, with some absent. Of 150,000 to 200,000 clones listed, around 77% are singletons. The sample was PBMCs. This chain joins TRBV28 and TRBJ1-2, with D perhaps TRBD1 (5 bases). This receptor was obtained from a young man in good health and CMV-seronegative. DNA of the CDR3: TGTGCCAGCAGAACCGCGGAGGGGAGAAGCTATGGCTACACCTTC. Its protein is CASRTAEGRSYGYTF.